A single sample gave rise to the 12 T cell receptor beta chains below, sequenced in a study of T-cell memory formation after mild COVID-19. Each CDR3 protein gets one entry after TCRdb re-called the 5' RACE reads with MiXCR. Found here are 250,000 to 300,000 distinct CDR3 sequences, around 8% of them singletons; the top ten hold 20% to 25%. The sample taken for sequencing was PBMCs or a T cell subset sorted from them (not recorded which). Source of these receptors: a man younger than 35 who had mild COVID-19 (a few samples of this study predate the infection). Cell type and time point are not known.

The CDR3 loop is CASSQVAYGYTF. The CDR3 nucleotides read TGTGCCAGCAGCCAAGTTGCCTATGGCTACACCTTC. V usage is TRBV3-1 and J usage is TRBJ1-2; D uncertain. This CDR3 contains 12 residues. Trimming took 1 base from V and 4 from J, leaving 4 bases between them. Per germline, CDR1 LGHDT and CDR2 YNNKEL (reference sequence).

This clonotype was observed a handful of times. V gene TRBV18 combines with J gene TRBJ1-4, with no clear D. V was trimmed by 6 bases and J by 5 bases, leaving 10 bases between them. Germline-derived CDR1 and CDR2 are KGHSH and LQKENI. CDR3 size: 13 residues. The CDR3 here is CASSPDLNEKLFF. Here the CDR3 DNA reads TGTGCCAGCTCCCCAGACTTGAATGAAAAACTGTTTTTT.

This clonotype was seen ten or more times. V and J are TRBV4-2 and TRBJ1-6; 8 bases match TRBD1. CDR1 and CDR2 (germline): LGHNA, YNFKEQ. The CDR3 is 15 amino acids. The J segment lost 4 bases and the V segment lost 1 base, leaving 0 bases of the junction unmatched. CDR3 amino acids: CASSQGQGYNSPLHF. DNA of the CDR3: TGTGCCAGCAGCCAAGGACAGGGGTATAATTCACCCCTCCACTTT.

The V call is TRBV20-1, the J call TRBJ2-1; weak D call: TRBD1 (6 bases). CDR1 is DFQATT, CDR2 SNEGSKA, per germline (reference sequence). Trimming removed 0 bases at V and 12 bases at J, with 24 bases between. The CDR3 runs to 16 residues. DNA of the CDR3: TGCAGTGCTAGAGATCTGCAGGGGATATCGGTTACGACGCAGTTCTTC. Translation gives CSARDLQGISVTTQFF.

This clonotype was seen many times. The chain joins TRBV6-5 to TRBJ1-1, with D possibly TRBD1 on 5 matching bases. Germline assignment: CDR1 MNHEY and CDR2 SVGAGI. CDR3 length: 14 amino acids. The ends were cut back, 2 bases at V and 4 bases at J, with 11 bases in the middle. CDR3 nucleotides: TGTGCCAGCAGTTACGGTCAGGGTGTCACTGAAGCTTTCTTT. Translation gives CASSYGQGVTEAFF.

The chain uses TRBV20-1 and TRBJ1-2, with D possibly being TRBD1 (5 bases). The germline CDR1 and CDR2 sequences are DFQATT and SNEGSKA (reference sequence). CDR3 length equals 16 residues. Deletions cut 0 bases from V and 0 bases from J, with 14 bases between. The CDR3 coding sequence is TGCAGTGCTAGAGACCCAGGGCAGAATCCTAACTATGGCTACACCTTC. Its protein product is CSARDPGQNPNYGYTF.

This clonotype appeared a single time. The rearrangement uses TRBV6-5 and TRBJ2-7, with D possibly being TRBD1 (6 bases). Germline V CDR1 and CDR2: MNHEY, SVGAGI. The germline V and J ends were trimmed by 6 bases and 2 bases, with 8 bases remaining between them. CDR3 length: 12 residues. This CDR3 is CASSGTPYEQYF. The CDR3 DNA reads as TGTGCCAGCAGCGGGACACCCTACGAGCAGTACTTC.

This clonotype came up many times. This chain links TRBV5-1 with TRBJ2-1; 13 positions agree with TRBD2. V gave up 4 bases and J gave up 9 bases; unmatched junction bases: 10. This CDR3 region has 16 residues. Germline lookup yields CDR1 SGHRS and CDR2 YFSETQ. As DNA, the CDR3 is TGCGCCAGCAGCCGTCACGGACTAGCGGGGGATGGTGAGCAGTTCTTC. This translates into CASSRHGLAGDGEQFF.

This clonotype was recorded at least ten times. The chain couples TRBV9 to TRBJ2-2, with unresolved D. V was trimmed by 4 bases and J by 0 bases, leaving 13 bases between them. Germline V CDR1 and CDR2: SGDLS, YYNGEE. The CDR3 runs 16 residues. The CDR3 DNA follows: TGTGCCAGCAGCCCTAGACCGGAACCGAACACCGGGGAGCTGTTTTTT. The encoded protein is CASSPRPEPNTGELFF.

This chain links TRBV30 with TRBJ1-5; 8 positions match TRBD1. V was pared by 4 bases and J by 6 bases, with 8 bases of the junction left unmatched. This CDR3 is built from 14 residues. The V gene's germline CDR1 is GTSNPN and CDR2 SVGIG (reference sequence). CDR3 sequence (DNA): TGTGCCTGGAAATTACAGGGGGGTAGTCAGCCCCAGCATTTT. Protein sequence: CAWKLQGGSQPQHF.

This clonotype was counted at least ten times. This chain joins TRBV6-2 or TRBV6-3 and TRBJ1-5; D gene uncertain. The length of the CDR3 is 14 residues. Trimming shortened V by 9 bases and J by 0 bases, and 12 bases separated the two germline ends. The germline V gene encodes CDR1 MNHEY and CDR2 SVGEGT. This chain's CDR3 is CASSLRLSNQPQHF. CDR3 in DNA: TGTGCCAGTTCTCTGCGACTTAGCAATCAGCCCCAGCATTTT.

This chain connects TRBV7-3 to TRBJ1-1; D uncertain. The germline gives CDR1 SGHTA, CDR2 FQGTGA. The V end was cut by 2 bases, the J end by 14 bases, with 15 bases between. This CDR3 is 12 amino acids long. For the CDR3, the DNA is TGTGCCAGCAGCTTAGACGGCAGTACTCCCTTCTTT. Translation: CASSLDGSTPFF.